This T cell receptor beta chain was profiled in a study of T cells in Graves' hyperthyroidism and ophthalmopathy. Overall study findings and caveats: In the blood, most expanded thyroid clonotypes above 0.001 appeared as well.

This clonotype has a count of ten or more. The antigen is undetermined. The CDR3 covers 13 residues. Trimming shortened V by 5 bases and J by 4 bases, and 12 bases separated the two germline ends. What was amplified from RNA transcripts were TCR beta CDR3 regions. The TCR CDR3 first-round RT-PCR relied on the HTBI primer set. Each CDR3 protein gets one entry after TCRdb re-called the multiplex PCR reads with MiXCR. Here the sample spans under 300,000 distinct CDR3 sequences, less than 15% being singletons. Using more than 7.5 ml of fresh peripheral blood, PBMCs were prepared. The chain has TRBV12-3 or TRBV12-4 and TRBJ2-7; D call uncertain. Specimen: blood. This clonotype was obtained from a woman in her 30s with Graves' hyperthyroidism that later progressed to Graves' ophthalmopathy. The CDR3 nucleotides are TGTGCCAGCAGTCTTTTGACTTGGTACGAGCAGTACTTC. This gives the protein CASSLLTWYEQYF.